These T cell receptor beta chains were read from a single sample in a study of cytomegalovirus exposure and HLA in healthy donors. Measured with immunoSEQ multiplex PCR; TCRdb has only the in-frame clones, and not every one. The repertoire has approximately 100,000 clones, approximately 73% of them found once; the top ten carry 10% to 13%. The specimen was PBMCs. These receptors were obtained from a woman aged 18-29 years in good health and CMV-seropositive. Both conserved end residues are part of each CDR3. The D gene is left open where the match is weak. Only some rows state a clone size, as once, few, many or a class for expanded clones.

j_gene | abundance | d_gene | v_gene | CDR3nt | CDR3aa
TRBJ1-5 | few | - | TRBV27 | TGTGCCAGCAGTTTATGGGGGGAGGGTCAGCCCCAGCATTTT | CASSLWGEGQPQHF
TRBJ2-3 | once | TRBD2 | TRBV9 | TGTGCCAGCAGCGCCGCTAGCGGGGACTTCACAGATACGCAGTATTTT | CASSAASGDFTDTQYF
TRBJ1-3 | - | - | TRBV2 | TGTGCCAGCAGTGGACAGGTTGGAAACACCATATATTTT | CASSGQVGNTIYF
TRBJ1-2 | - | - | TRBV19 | TGTGCCAGTAGTGCCGACACCTATGGCTACACCTTC | CASSADTYGYTF
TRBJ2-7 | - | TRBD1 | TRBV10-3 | TGTGCCATGCAGGGGGCCGGAGACGAGCAGTACTTC | CAMQGAGDEQYF
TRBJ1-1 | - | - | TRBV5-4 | TGTGCCAGCAGCTTGGAAGGGGGTAGCACTGAAGCTTTCTTT | CASSLEGGSTEAFF
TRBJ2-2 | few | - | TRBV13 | TGTGCCAGCAGCCCGGGACACTTCACCGGGGAGCTGTTTTTT | CASSPGHFTGELFF
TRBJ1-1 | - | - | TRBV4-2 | TGTGCCAGCAGCCCATCCATTCAGGGGAACACTGAAGCTTTCTTT | CASSPSIQGNTEAFF
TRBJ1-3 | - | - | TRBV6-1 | TGTGCCAGCAGTCCAACAGGAAACACCATATATTTT | CASSPTGNTIYF
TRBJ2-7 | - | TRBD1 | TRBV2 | TGTGCCAGCACATGGACAGGGGGCGGGTACGAGCAGTACTTC | CASTWTGGGYEQYF
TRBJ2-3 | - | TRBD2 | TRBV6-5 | TGTGCCAGCAGTTACAGACTAGCTAGCACAGATACGCAGTATTTT | CASSYRLASTDTQYF
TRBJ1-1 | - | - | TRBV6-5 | TGTGCCAGCACTAGTACCCCCGGGGTTGAAGCTTTCTTT | CASTSTPGVEAFF
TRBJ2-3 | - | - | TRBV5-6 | TGTGCCAGCAGCTTGGTGGGAGGAAGCACAGATACGCAGTATTTT | CASSLVGGSTDTQYF
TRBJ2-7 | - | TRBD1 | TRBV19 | TGTGCCAGTAGTTCCGGGACAGGGACATCCTACGAGCAGTACTTC | CASSSGTGTSYEQYF
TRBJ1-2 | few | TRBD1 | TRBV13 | TGTGCCAGCAGCCCGGGACAGGGGTTGTGGGATGGCTACACCTTC | CASSPGQGLWDGYTF
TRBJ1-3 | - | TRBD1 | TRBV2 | TGTGCCAGCAGACTACAGGGGTCTGGAAACACCATATATTTT | CASRLQGSGNTIYF
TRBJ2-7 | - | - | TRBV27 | TGTGCCAGCAGTTTCGCAGGGCGACCCTACGAGCAGTACTTC | CASSFAGRPYEQYF
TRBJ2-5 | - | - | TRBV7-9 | TGTGCCAGCAGCTTGTCCGGGGAAGAGACCCAGTACTTC | CASSLSGEETQYF
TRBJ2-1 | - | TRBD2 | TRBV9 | TGTGCCTCGTCCTGGCAGCGGGAGGGTGTAAATGAGCAGTTCTTC | CASSWQREGVNEQFF
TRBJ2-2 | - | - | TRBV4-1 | TGCGCCAGCAGCCAAGACAGGGGACCGAACACCGGGGAGCTGTTTTTT | CASSQDRGPNTGELFF